This T cell receptor (beta chain) was profiled in a study of Tregs in tolerant kidney transplant recipients. As regards this clone: Antigen unknown. A junction boundary mismatches the germline segment, possibly from a read error. Other nucleotide sequences in the sample specify the same CDR3.

Mixed chimerism was transient after nonmyeloablative marrow transplants from related graft donors. Germline V gene sequence: CDR1 MDHEN, CDR2 SYDVKM. There are 15 residues in the CDR3. Measured with immunoSEQ multiplex PCR; TCRdb has only the in-frame clones, and not every one. This table has 75,000 to 100,000 clones, roughly 93% appearing once. General study points: For some patients, primers changed over time, blocking nucleotide-level comparison.

The sequencing here drew on CD4+ T cells from blood (PBMCs), taken 12 months after the transplant. The clonotype comes from a human patient who received a combined kidney and bone marrow transplant. Some T cells may arise from the graft donor. This chain joins TRBV28 and TRBJ1-6, with 7 positions matching TRBD1. CDR3: CASSSQDRFNSPLHF. CDR3 in DNA: TGTGCCAGCAGTTCCCAGGACAGGTTTAATTCCCCCCTCCACTTT.